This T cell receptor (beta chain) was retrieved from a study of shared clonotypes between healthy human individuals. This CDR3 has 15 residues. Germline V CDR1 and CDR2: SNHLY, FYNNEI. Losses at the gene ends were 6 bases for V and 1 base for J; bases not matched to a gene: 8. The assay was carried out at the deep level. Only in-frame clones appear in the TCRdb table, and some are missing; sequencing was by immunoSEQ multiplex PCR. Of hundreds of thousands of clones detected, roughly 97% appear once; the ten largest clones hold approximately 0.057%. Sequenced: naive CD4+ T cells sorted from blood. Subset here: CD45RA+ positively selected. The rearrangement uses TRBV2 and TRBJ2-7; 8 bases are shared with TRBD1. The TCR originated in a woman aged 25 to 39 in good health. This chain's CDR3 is CASSLDRGRSYEQYF. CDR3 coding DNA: TGTGCCAGCAGCCTCGACAGGGGAAGGTCCTACGAGCAGTACTTC.